The entry below describes one T cell receptor (beta chain). The entry originates in a study of blood T cell repertoires in COVID-19. Original processing notes: Scientists estimated how many nucleated cells there were by amplifying reference gene primers. The protocol was immunoSEQ multiplex PCR, while the TCRdb copy is restricted to in-frame clones and leaves out a portion. The V and J calls and clone size are taken from that table; D and trimming were inferred from the DNA. This repertoire shows about 290,000 clones, approximately 88% found once; its top ten account for 1.7%. The CDR3 has 14 amino acids. Per the germline V gene, CDR1 is LNHDA and CDR2 is SQIVND (reference sequence). Trimming removed 5 bases from V and 1 base from J; junction bases left unmatched: 4.

The sequence derives from a woman in her thirties or forties who had recovered from COVID-19. Sequenced input: PBMCs or T cells enriched from blood (not recorded which). V usage is TRBV19 and J usage is TRBJ1-1; 7 bases line up with TRBD1. The CDR3, as DNA: TGTGCCAGTAGTGTGAGACAGGGGAACACTGAAGCTTTCTTT. Translation: CASSVRQGNTEAFF.